This TCR beta chain was captured in a study of beta chain features in type 1 diabetes. Study background: Age, gender, cell numbers and subset yield matched between patients and controls. Study-level points and caveats: Reduced insertions and increased deletions marked VDJ junctions in type 1 diabetes patients. Possible PCR preference for shorter templates applied equally to patients and controls.

Only a few counts were recorded for this clone. Its target is unknown. The CDR3 runs 16 residues. V was cut by 5 bases and J by 4 bases, with 20 bases left in between. Looked up from germline, CDR1 is SGHTA and CDR2 is FQGNSA. Averaging around 120 mL, one heparinised blood draw came from each individual donor. Expressed TCRB transcripts were sequenced because the entire RNA isolate underwent reverse transcription. Method: immunoSEQ multiplex PCR; TCRdb's copy keeps in-frame clones and lacks some. The sample includes 150,000 to 190,000 clones, roughly 8% seen only once; the top ten take 0.65%. Sequenced sample: central memory CD4+ T cells from blood. This clonotype was obtained from a man aged 18 to 29 in good health. The chain has TRBV7-2 and TRBJ1-1, with D maybe TRBD1 (6 bases). CDR3 DNA sequence: TGTGCCAGCAGCCCTAGACAGGCGGAACGGGGCACTGAAGCTTTCTTT. Encoded protein: CASSPRQAERGTEAFF.